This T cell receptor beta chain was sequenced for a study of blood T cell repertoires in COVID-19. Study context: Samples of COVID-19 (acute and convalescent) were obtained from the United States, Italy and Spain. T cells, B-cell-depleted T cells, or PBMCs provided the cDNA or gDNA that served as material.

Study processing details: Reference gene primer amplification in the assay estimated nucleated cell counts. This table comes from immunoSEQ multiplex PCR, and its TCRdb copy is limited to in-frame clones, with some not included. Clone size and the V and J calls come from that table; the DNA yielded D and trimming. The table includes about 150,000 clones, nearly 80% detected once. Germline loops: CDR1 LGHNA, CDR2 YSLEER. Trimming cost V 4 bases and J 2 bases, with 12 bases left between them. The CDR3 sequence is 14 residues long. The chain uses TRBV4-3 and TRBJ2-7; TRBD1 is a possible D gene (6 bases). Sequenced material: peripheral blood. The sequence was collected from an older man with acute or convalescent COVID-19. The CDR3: CASSRTGQTYEQYF. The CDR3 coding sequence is TGCGCCAGCAGCCGGACTGGACAGACCTACGAGCAGTACTTC.